The clone carrying this T cell receptor beta chain has a count of ten or more. Its matching antigen is unknown. Amplification of TCR beta CDR3 regions used RNA transcripts. Second-round multiplex PCR came after a first-round RT-PCR that employed HTBI primers. From the multiplex PCR reads, TCRdb called clonotypes with MiXCR, one entry per CDR3 protein. This sample yields 500,000 to 700,000 distinct CDR3 sequences, of which less than 45% are seen a single time; about 4.2% belongs to the top ten. The data were obtained in a study of Graves' ophthalmopathy and Graves' hyperthyroidism. Background on the study: Calling hyperthyroidism stable required that no ophthalmopathy show up within 18 months of follow-up.

CDR1 is SGHTA and CDR2 is FQGNSA in the germline V gene. V was clipped by 5 bases and J by 0 bases, with 20 bases between them. CDR3 length equals 17 residues. The study excluded patients with other autoimmune diseases, uncontrolled infections, pregnancy or lactation. Overall study findings and caveats: A model of 13 signatures distinguished ophthalmopathy from stable hyperthyroidism at less than 90% sensitivity and nearly 82% specificity.

The J gene is TRBJ2-7, the V gene TRBV7-2; D gene ambiguous. Sequencing was done on a sample of peripheral blood or thyroid tissue (not recorded which). The receptor was isolated from an adult man with Graves' hyperthyroidism. CDR3 sequence: CASSGRSGDPSSYEQYF. The CDR3 DNA sequence: TGTGCCAGCAGCGGCCGCTCAGGTGACCCTAGCTCCTACGAGCAGTACTTC. The full variable domain, its missing parts supplied by reference TRBV7-2 and TRBJ2-7, is GAGVSQSPSNKVTEKGKDVELRCDPISGHTALYWYRQSLGQGLEFLIYFQGNSAPDKSGLPSDRFSAERTGGSVSTLTIQRTQQEDSAVYLCASSGRSGDPSSYEQYFGPGTRLTVT.